This T cell receptor beta chain was obtained from a study of T cells after yellow fever vaccination. Findings of the study overall: At around 96% for CD4 and approximately 89% for CD8, most primary-vaccination clones showed up again after the booster. Contaminants from the bulk population, in the form of abundant clonotypes, could be found in FACS-sorted repertoires.

Conversion of TCR transcripts into cDNA relied on 5'RACE template switching, which added a universal primer site and UMIs. TCRdb reanalysed the 5' RACE reads using MiXCR and keeps one entry per CDR3 protein. Among around 49,000 distinct CDR3 sequences listed, almost 7% were seen once. The CDR3 loop spans 15 amino acids. Trimming at V came to 2 bases and at J to 10 bases, leaving 10 bases not matched to a gene. Germline values: CDR1 MNHEY, CDR2 SMNVEV (reference sequence). This chain links TRBV27 with TRBJ2-3; TRBD2 agrees at 9 bases. The TCR was taken from a man aged 30 to 39 who received the YFV17D yellow fever vaccine. The sequenced sample was CD8+ T cells not binding an NS4B(214-222) dextramer, sorted from PBMCs, obtained 45 days after the yellow fever booster vaccination. This chain's CDR3 is CASSLGWGLATSQYF. DNA of the CDR3: TGTGCCAGCAGTTTAGGGTGGGGACTAGCTACTTCGCAGTATTTT.